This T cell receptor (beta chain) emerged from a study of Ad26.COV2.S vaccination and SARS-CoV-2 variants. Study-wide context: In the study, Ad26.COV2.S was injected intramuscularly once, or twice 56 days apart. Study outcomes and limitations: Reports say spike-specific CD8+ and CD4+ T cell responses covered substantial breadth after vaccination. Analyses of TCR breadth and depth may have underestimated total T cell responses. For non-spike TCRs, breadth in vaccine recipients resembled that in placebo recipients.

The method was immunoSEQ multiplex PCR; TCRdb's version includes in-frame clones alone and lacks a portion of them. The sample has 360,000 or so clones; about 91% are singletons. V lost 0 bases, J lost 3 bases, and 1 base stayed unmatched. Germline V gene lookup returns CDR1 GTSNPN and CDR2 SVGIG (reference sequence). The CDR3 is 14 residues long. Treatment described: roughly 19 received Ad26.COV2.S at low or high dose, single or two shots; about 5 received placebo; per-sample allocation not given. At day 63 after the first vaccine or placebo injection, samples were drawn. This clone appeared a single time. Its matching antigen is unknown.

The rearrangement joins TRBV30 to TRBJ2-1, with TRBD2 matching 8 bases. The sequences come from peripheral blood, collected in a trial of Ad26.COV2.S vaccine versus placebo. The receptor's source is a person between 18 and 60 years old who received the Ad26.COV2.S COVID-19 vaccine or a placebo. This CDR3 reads CAWSVGTSYNEQFF. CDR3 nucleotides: TGTGCCTGGAGTGTCGGGACTAGCTACAATGAGCAGTTCTTC.